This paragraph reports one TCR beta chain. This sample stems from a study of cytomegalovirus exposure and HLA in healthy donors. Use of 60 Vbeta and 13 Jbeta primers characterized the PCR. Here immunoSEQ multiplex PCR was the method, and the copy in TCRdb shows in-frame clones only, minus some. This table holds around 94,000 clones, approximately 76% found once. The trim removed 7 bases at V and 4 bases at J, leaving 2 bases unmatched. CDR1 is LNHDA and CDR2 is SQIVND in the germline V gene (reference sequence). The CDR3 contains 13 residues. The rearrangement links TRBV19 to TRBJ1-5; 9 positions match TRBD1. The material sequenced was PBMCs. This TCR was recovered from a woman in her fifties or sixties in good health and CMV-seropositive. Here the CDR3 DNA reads TGTGCCAGTACCGGACAGGGGAATCAGCCCCAGCATTTT. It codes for CASTGQGNQPQHF.